This T cell receptor beta chain was sequenced in a study of OX40 agonist ivuxolimab in advanced cancers. In the study overall: An agonistic human IgG2 monoclonal antibody against OX40 (CD134) was given. Under the entry rules, prior anti-PD-1, anti-PD-L1 or anti-CTLA-4 therapy was allowed, and approximately 40% had some.

Some clones are missing from TCRdb's copy, which holds only in-frame ones; the method was immunoSEQ multiplex PCR. The sample has tens of thousands of clones; approximately 90% are singletons. Germline CDR1 is GTSNPN and CDR2 is SVGIG (reference sequence). Losses at the gene ends were 6 bases for V and 3 bases for J; bases not matched to a gene: 4. The CDR3 sequence is 14 residues long. The chain employs TRBV30 and TRBJ1-6; 8 bases agree with TRBD1. The sequenced sample was CD4+ or CD8+ T cells sorted from blood, obtained in a trial of the OX40 agonist ivuxolimab. This receptor was taken from an adult with an advanced solid tumor such as melanoma, head and neck, liver or kidney cancer. The CDR3 DNA reads as TGTGCCTGCCCCGGACAGGGCTATAATTCACCCCTCCACTTT. This codes for CACPGQGYNSPLHF.